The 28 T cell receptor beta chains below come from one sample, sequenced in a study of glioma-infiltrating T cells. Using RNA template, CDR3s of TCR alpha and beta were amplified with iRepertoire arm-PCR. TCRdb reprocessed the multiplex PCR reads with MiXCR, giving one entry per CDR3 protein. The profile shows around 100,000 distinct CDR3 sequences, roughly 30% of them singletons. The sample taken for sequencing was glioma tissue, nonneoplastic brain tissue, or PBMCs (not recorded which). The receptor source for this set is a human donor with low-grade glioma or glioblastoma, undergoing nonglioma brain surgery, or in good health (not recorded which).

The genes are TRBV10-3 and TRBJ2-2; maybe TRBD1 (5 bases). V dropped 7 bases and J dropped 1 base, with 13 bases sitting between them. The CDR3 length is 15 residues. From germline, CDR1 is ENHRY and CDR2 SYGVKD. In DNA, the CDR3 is TGTGCCATCAATCCGGGTCAGGGGAACACCGGGGAGCTGTTTTTT. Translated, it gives CAINPGQGNTGELFF.

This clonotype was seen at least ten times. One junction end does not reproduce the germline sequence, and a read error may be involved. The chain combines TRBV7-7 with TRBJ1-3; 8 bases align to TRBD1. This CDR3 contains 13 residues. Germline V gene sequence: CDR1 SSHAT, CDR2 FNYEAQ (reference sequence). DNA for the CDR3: TGTGCTAGCAGCGAAGGGGCCGGGACAGGCATATATTTT. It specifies CASSEGAGTGIYF.

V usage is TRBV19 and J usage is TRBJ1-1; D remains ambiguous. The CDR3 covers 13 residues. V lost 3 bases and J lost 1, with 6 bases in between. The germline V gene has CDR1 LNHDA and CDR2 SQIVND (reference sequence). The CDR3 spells CASSILENTEAFF. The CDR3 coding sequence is TGTGCCAGTAGTATCCTCGAGAACACTGAAGCTTTCTTT. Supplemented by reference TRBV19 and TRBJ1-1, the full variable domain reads DGGITQSPKYLFRKEGQNVTLSCEQNLNHDAMYWYRQDPGQGLRLIYYSQIVNDFQKGDIAEGYSVSREKKESFPLTVTSAQKNPTAFYLCASSILENTEAFFGQGTRLTVV.

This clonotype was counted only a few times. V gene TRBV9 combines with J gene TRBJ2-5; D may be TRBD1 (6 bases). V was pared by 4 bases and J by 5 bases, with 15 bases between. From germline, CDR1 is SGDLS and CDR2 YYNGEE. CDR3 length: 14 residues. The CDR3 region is CASSPQGIAETQYF. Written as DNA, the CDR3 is TGTGCCAGCAGCCCACAGGGTATTGCGGAGACCCAGTACTTC.

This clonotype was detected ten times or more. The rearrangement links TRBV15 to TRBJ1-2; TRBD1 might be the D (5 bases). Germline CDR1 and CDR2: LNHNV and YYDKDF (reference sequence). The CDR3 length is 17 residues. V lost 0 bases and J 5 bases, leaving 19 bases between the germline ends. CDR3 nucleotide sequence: TGTGCCACCAGCAGAGATCGCCGGACACCGATCGTATATGGCTACACCTTC. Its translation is CATSRDRRTPIVYGYTF.

CDR3 region: CASSQDSGQSNYGYTF. In DNA, the CDR3 is TGCGCCAGCAGCCAAGATTCGGGACAGAGTAACTATGGCTACACCTTC. The gene calls are TRBV4-1 and TRBJ1-2; TRBD1 matches at 7 bases. Trimming removed 0 bases from V and 1 base from J; junction bases left unmatched: 5. In germline, CDR1 is MGHRA, CDR2 YSYEKL. The CDR3 length is 16 residues.

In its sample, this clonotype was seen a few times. DNA of the CDR3: TGTGCCAGCAGCCGAGCGGAGGGGGGCTACACCTTC. Translated, it gives CASSRAEGGYTF. The rearrangement joins TRBV3-1 to TRBJ1-2, with D tentatively TRBD1 (5 bases). Germline V gene lookup returns CDR1 LGHDT and CDR2 YNNKEL (reference sequence). V lost 4 bases to trimming and J lost 8 bases, with 11 bases between them. CDR3 length: 12 residues.

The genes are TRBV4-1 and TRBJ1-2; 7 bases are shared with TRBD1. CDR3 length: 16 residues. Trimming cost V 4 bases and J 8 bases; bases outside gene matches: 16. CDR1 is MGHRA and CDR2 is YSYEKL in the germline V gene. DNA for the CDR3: TGCGCCAGCAGCCCAGACCCCGCAGGGGGATTACAGGGCTACACCTTC. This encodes CASSPDPAGGLQGYTF.

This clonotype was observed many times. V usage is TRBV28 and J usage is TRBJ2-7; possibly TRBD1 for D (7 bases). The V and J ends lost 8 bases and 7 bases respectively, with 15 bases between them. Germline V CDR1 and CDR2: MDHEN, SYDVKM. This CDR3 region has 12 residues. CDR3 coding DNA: TGTGCCAGCCAATGGAGGGGGCGAGAGCAGTACTTC. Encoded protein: CASQWRGREQYF.

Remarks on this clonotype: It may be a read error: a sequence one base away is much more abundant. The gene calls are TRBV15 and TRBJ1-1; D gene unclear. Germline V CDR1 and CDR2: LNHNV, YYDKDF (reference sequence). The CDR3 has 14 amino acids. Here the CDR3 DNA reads TGTGCCACCAGAAGAGTTCGGGGGAACACTGAAGCTTTCTTT. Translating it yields CATRRVRGNTEAFF.

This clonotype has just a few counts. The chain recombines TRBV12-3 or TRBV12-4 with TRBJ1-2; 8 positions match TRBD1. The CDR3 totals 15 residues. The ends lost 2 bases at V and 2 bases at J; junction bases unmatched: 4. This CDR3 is CASSLWDRPNYGYTF. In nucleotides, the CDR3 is TGTGCCAGCAGTTTATGGGACAGGCCCAACTATGGCTACACCTTC.

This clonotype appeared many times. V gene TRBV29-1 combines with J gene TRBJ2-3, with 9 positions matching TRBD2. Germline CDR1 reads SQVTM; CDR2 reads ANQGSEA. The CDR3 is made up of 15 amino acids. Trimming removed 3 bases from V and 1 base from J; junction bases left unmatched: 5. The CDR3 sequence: CSVDPSGDRTDTQYF. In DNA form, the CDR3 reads TGCAGCGTTGATCCTAGCGGGGACCGCACAGATACGCAGTATTTT.

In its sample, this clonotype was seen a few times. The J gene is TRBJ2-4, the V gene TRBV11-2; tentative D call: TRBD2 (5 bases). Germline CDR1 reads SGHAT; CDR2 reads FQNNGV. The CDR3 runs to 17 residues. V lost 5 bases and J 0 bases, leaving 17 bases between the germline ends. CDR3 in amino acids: CASSPFRGSLAKNIQYF. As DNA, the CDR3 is TGTGCCAGCAGCCCTTTCAGAGGGTCCCTAGCCAAAAACATTCAGTACTTC.

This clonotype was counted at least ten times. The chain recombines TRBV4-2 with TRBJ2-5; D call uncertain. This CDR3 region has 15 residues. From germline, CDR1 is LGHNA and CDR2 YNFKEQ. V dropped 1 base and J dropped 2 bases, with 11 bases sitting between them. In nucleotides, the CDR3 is TGTGCCAGCAGCCAAGTTAGTACCATACAAGAGACCCAGTACTTC. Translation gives CASSQVSTIQETQYF.

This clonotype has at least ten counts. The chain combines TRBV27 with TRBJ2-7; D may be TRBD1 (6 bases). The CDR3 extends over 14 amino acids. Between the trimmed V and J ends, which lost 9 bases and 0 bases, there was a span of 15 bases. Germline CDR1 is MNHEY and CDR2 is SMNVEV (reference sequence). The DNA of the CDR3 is TGTGCCAGTAGAACCAGGGGAAGCTCCTACGAGCAGTACTTC. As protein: CASRTRGSSYEQYF.

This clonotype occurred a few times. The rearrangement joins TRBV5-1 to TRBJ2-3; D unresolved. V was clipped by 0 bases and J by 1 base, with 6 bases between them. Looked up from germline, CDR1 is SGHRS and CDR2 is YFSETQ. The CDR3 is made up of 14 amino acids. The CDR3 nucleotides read TGCGCCAGCAGCTTGGAAAGTGGCACAGATACGCAGTATTTT. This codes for CASSLESGTDTQYF.

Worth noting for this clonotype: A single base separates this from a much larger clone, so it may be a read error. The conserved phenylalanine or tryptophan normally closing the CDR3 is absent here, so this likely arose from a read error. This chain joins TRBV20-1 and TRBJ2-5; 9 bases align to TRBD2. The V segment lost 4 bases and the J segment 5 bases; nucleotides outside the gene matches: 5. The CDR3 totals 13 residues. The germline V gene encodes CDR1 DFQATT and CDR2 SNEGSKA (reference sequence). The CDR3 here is CSATPAGGETQYL. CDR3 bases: TGCAGTGCTACGCCAGCGGGGGGTGAGACCCAGTACCTC.

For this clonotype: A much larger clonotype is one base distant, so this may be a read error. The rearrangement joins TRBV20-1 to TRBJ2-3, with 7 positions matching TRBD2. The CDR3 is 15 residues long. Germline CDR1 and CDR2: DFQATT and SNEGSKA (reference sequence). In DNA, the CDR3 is TGCAGTGCTAGACGACCCGGGACTAACACAGGTACGCAGTATTTT. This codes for CSARRPGTNTGTQYF.

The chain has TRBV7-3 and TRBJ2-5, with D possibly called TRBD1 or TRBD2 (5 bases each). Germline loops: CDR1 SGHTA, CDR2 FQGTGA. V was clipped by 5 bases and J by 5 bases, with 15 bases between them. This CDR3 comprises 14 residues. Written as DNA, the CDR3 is TGTGCCAGCAGCCCGACCGGGACCCCGGAGACCCAGTACTTC. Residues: CASSPTGTPETQYF.

The CDR3 loop is CASSQDRGQYYGYTF. Here the CDR3 DNA reads TGCGCCAGCAGCCAAGACCGAGGCCAGTACTATGGCTACACCTTC. The chain uses TRBV4-3 and TRBJ1-2; D gene ambiguous. The ends were cut back, 0 bases at V and 3 bases at J, with 11 bases in the middle. CDR3 length: 15 residues. Germline loops: CDR1 LGHNA, CDR2 YSLEER.

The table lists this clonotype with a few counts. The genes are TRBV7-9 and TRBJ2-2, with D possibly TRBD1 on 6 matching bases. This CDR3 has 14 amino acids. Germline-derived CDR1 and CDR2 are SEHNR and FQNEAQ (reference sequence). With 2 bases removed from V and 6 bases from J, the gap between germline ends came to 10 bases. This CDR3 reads CASSLYRESGELFF. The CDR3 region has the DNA TGTGCCAGCAGCTTATACAGGGAATCCGGGGAGCTGTTTTTT. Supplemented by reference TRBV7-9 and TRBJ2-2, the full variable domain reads DTGVSQNPRHKITKRGQNVTFRCDPISEHNRLYWYRQTLGQGPEFLTYFQNEAQLEKSRLLSDRFSAERPKGSFSTLEIQRTEQGDSAMYLCASSLYRESGELFFGEGSRLTVL.

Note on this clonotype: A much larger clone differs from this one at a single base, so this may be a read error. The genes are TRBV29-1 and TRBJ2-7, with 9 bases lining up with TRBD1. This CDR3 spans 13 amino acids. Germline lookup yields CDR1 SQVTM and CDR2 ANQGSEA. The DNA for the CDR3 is TGCAGCGTTGACGGACAGGGGACCTACGGGCAGTACTTC. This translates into CSVDGQGTYGQYF.

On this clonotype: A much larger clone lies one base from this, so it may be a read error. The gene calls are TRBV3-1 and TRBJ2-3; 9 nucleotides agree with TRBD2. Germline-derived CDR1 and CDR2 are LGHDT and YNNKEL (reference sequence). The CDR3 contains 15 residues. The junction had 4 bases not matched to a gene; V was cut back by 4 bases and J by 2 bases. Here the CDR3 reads CASSLGLAPTDTQYF. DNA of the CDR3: TGTGCCAGCAGCCTTGGACTAGCGCCCACAGATACGCAGTATTTT.

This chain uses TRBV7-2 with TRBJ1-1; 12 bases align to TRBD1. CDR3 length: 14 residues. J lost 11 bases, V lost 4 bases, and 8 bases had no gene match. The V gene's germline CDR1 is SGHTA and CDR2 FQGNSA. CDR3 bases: TGTGCCAGCAGCTATCCGGGACAGGGGGCGCCTGCTTTCTTT. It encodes CASSYPGQGAPAFF.

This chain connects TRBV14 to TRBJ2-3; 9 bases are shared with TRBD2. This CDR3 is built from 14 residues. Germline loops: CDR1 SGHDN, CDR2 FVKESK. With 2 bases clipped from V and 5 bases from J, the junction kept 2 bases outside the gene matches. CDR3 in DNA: TGTGCCAGCAGCCAACTAGCGGGAAGAGATACGCAGTATTTT. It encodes CASSQLAGRDTQYF.

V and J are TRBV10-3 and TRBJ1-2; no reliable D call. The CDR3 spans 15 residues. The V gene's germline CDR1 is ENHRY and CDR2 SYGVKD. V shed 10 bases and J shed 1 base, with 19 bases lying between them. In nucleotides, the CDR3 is TGTGCCACTCCCGGGGTGGCTGGGATTAACTATGGCTACACCTTC. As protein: CATPGVAGINYGYTF.

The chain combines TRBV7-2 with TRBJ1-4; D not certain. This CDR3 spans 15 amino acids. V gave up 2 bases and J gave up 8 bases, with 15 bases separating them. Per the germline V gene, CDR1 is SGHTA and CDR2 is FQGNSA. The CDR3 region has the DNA TGTGCCAGCAGCTTACAGAGCAGGTTTGAGGAAAAACTGTTTTTT. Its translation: CASSLQSRFEEKLFF.

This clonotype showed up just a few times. This chain's CDR3 is CASSLGDRYSGNTIYF. In DNA, the CDR3 is TGTGCCAGCAGCTTAGGGGATCGGTACTCTGGAAACACCATATATTTT. V usage is TRBV7-2 and J usage is TRBJ1-3, with D hard to call. The CDR3 is 16 residues long. The V and J ends lost 1 base and 0 bases respectively, with 10 bases between them. In germline, CDR1 is SGHTA, CDR2 FQGNSA. Together with reference TRBV7-2 and TRBJ1-3, the CDR3 gives the full variable domain: GAGVSQSPSNKVTEKGKDVELRCDPISGHTALYWYRQSLGQGLEFLIYFQGNSAPDKSGLPSDRFSAERTGGSVSTLTIQRTQQEDSAVYLCASSLGDRYSGNTIYFGEGSWLTVV.